A selection of T cell receptor beta chains follows, all from one sample in a study of beta chain features in type 1 diabetes. Profiled with immunoSEQ multiplex PCR; TCRdb holds only in-frame clones, not every one. The sample lists hundreds of thousands of clones; around 15% were seen once. The specimen sequenced was naive CD4+ T cells from blood. Receptor source: a young man with type 1 diabetes. Both conserved end residues are trimmed from each CDR3. Size is omitted from some rows. Given values are once, few, many or a class for expanded clones.

TRBJ2-5 TRBV11-3 few ASSLGGQETQY
TRBJ1-2 TRBV7-2 few ASSQYDSYGYT
TRBJ2-1 TRBV2 few ASTLAAQEF
TRBJ2-4 TRBV14 - ASSQNNRRQGKNIQY
TRBJ1-1 TRBV9 - ASSVRDRGDTEAF
TRBJ1-2 TRBV25-1 few ASSGGGPGYT
TRBJ1-2 TRBV5-1 - ASSLDPGGDGYT
TRBJ2-1 TRBV29-1 - SVGRGTYNEQF
TRBJ2-1 TRBV5-6 few ASSEGLLGPNEQF
TRBJ1-2 TRBV4-2 few ASSQDAGKGGYT
TRBJ1-1 TRBV2 few ASSWDGHTEAF
TRBJ2-7 TRBV29-1 few SVGRRGSDYEQY
TRBJ2-4 TRBV6-1 - ASSEWGQAMAKNIQY
TRBJ1-5 TRBV1 - TSSGRGLNQPQH
TRBJ1-3 TRBV23-1 few ASRTDSGNTIY
TRBJ2-2 TRBV29-1 few SASHRGGTGELF
TRBJ2-3 TRBV2 - ASTSLESRDTQY
TRBJ2-6 TRBV9 - ASSRVANVLT
TRBJ1-1 TRBV6-6 - ASSAPTGTEEAF
TRBJ1-5 TRBV18 - ASSPGLSFQPQH
TRBJ1-1 TRBV6-5 - ASSTTGGSTEAF
TRBJ2-2 TRBV6-5 few ASSYWLQDLGELF
TRBJ1-4 TRBV28 few ASSYPYNREKLF
TRBJ2-3 TRBV9 - ASTVSLGQGSDTQY
TRBJ1-1 TRBV7-2 - ASSQGQNTEAF
TRBJ2-6 TRBV7-2 - ASRTSGANVLT
TRBJ2-1 TRBV11-2 - ASSLGSSTYNEQF
- TRBV9 few ASSVGFGEQY
TRBJ2-7 TRBV4-1 - ASSQDVPAFYEQY
TRBJ2-1 TRBV7-2 - ASNKPPEVYNEQF
TRBJ1-1 TRBV10-3 - AITPRMPNTEAF
TRBJ2-3 TRBV9 - ASSASGGHTDTQY
TRBJ2-3 TRBV7-7 - ASSLGLADTQY
TRBJ2-7 TRBV29-1 - SVTRRADSYEQY
TRBJ2-1 TRBV2 - ASSEVTVYNEQF
TRBJ1-4 TRBV5-4 - ASSLIGATNEKLF
TRBJ2-7 TRBV9 - ASSPHTGSYEQY
TRBJ2-5 TRBV9 - ASSVGSGGAETQY
TRBJ2-7 TRBV7-9 few ASSSSRWKTDYEQY
TRBJ2-7 TRBV15 few ATSAPDGTGRYEQY
TRBJ2-7 TRBV6-6 - ASSYGATDSSYEQY
TRBJ2-1 TRBV6-6 - ASRITGLNEQF
- TRBV29-1 few SVRTSGGTTYEQY
TRBJ2-1 TRBV7-9 - ASSLASGGRSYNEQF
TRBJ2-5 TRBV10-3 - AISVGAEETQY
TRBJ1-4 TRBV30 - AWSEPGGLKLF
TRBJ1-2 TRBV30 few AWSESGQNYGYT
TRBJ2-5 TRBV5-1 - ASSSGQGRETQY
TRBJ2-6 TRBV4-3 few ASSPTGTSGANVLT
TRBJ1-2 TRBV28 - ASSSSQGAYGYT
TRBJ2-7 TRBV2 - ASRLGQGLGEQY
TRBJ2-1 TRBV29-1 few SVEWTMQF
TRBJ1-5 TRBV7-9 - ASSFGVVKYNQPQH
TRBJ2-7 TRBV7-2 - ASSLARSGSHSYEQY
TRBJ2-7 TRBV7-2 - ASGQFSSYEQY